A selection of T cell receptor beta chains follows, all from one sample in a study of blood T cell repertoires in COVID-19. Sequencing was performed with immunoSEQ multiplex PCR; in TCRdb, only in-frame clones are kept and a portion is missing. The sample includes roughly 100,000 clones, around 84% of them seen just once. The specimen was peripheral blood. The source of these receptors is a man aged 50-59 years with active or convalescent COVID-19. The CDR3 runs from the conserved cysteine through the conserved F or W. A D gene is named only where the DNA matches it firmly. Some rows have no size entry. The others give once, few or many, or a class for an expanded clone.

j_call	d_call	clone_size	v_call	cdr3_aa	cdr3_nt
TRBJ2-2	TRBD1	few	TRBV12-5	CASGTGTGGTGELFF	TGTGCTAGTGGTACCGGGACAGGGGGAACCGGGGAGCTGTTTTTT
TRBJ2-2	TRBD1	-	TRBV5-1	CASSFAQGRTGELFF	TGCGCCAGCAGCTTCGCACAGGGGAGAACCGGGGAGCTGTTTTTT
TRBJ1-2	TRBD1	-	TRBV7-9	CASSPGQGNYGYTF	TGTGCCAGCAGTCCGGGACAGGGCAACTATGGCTACACCTTC
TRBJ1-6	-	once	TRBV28	CASSLYRVSPLHF	TGTGCCAGCAGTTTGTACAGGGTCTCACCCCTCCACTTT
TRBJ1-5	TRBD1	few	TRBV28	CASSVQGANQPQHF	TGTGCCAGCAGTGTACAGGGGGCCAATCAGCCCCAGCATTTT
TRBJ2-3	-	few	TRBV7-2	CASSFADTQYF	TGTGCCAGCAGCTTCGCAGATACGCAGTATTTT
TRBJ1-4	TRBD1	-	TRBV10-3	CAIKGTGDEKLFF	TGTGCCATCAAAGGGACAGGGGACGAAAAACTGTTTTTT
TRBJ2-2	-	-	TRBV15	CATSRREATGELFF	TGTGCCACCAGCAGAAGGGAGGCGACCGGGGAGCTGTTTTTT
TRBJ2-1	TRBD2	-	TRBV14	CASSRTSGYNEQFF	TGTGCCAGCAGCCGGACTAGCGGTTACAATGAGCAGTTCTTC
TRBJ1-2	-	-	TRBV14	CASSQDFLRGYTF	TGTGCCAGCAGCCAAGATTTCTTGAGAGGATACACCTTC
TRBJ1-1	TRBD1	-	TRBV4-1	CASSRGTGRINTEAFF	TGCGCCAGCAGCCGAGGGACAGGCCGAATAAACACTGAAGCTTTCTTT
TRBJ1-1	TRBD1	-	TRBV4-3	CASSQGWQGADTEAFF	TGCGCCAGCAGCCAAGGGTGGCAGGGGGCGGACACTGAAGCTTTCTTT
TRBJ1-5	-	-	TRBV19	CASSGAGWQPQHF	TGTGCCAGTAGTGGGGCAGGGTGGCAGCCCCAGCATTTT
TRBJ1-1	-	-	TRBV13	CASSPRKALNTEAFF	TGTGCCAGCAGCCCTAGGAAGGCCCTGAACACTGAAGCTTTCTTT
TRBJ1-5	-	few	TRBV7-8	CASNRGGVDQPQHF	TGTGCCAGCAACCGCGGGGGGGTCGATCAGCCCCAGCATTTT
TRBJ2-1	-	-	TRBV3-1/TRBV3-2	CASSQDSGTYNEQFF	TGTGCCAGCAGCCAAGATAGCGGTACCTACAATGAGCAGTTCTTC
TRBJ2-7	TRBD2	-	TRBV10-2	CASMRGRDYEQYF	TGCGCCAGCATGCGGGGGAGAGACTACGAGCAATACTTC
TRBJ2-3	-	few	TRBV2	CASSERQGNTDTQYF	TGTGCCAGCAGTGAACGGCAGGGTAACACAGATACGCAGTATTTT
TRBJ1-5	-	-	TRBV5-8	CASSLALQPQHF	TGTGCCAGCAGCTTGGCCCTTCAGCCCCAGCATTTT
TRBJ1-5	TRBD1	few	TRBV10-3	CAAGQGPDQPQHF	TGTGCTGCAGGACAGGGGCCGGATCAGCCCCAGCATTTT
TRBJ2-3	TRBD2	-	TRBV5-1	CASSASGGPSTDTQYF	TGCGCCAGCAGTGCTAGCGGGGGTCCTAGCACAGATACGCAGTATTTT
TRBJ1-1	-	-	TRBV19	CASREEVARHTEAFF	TGTGCCAGTAGAGAAGAGGTCGCCCGCCACACTGAAGCTTTCTTT
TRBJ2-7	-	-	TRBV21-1	CASSNRDRGHEQYF	TGTGCCAGCAGCAACCGGGACAGGGGCCACGAGCAGTACTTC
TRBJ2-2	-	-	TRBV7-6	CASSRDTLPDTGELFF	TGTGCCAGCAGCAGAGACACGCTCCCAGATACCGGGGAGCTGTTTTTT
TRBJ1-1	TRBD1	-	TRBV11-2	CASSHRTGNTEAFF	TGTGCCAGCAGCCACCGGACAGGGAACACTGAAGCTTTCTTT
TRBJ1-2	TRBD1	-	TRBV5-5	CASSFTAGGYGYTF	TGTGCCAGCAGCTTCACCGCAGGGGGCTATGGCTACACCTTC
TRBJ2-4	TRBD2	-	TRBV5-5	CASSRTTSGGAGNIQYF	TGTGCCAGCAGCCGTACTACTAGCGGGGGGGCTGGAAACATTCAGTACTTC
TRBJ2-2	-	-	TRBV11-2	CASSVPGTGELFF	TGTGCCAGCAGCGTTCCAGGGACCGGGGAGCTGTTTTTT
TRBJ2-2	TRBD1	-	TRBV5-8	CASSPSQGETGELFF	TGTGCCAGCAGCCCGTCGCAGGGGGAAACCGGGGAGCTGTTTTTT
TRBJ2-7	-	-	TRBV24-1	CATSEDWTVLSYEQYF	TGTGCCACCAGTGAGGATTGGACAGTCCTCTCCTACGAGCAGTACTTC
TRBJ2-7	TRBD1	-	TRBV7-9	CASSLGDRGHEQYF	TGTGCCAGCAGCTTAGGGGACAGGGGCCACGAGCAGTACTTC
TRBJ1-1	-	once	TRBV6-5	CASSRLTQANTEAFF	TGTGCCAGCAGCCGTCTCACTCAGGCGAACACTGAAGCTTTCTTT
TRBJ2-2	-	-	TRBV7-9	CASRAGVGELFF	TGTGCCAGCAGGGCAGGGGTCGGGGAGCTGTTTTTT
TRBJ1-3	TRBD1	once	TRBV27	CASRDRSISGNTIYF	TGTGCCAGCAGGGACAGGTCCATCTCTGGAAACACCATATATTTT
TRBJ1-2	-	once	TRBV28	CASSSYMTLFF	TGTGCCAGCAGTTCCTACATGACTCTATTCTTC
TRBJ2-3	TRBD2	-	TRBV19	CASSISLAGAGGTDTQYF	TGTGCCAGTAGTATATCGCTAGCGGGGGCCGGGGGCACAGATACGCAGTATTTT
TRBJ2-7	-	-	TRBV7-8	CASSFRSSSYEQYF	TGTGCCAGCAGCTTCCGATCCAGCTCCTACGAGCAGTACTTC
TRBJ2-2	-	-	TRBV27	CASSLNSYGELFF	TGTGCCAGCAGTTTGAACAGTTACGGGGAGCTGTTTTTT
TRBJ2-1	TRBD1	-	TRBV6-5	CASGTGAVNEQFF	TGTGCCAGTGGGACAGGGGCAGTCAATGAGCAGTTCTTC
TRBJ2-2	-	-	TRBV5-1	CASRETSSTGELFF	TGCGCTTCCAGGGAAACTTCCTCCACCGGGGAGCTGTTTTTT
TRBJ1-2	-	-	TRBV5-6	CASSLASSYGYTF	TGTGCCAGCAGCTTGGCCAGTTCCTATGGCTACACCTTC
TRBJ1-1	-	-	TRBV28	CASSSTGLVVNTEAFF	TGTGCCAGCAGTTCCACAGGGTTGGTGGTGAACACTGAAGCTTTCTTT
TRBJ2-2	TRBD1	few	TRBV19	CASSRLGQGSTGELFF	TGTGCCAGTAGTAGGCTGGGACAGGGCTCCACCGGGGAGCTGTTTTTT
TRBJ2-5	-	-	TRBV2	CASGGSMAETQYF	TGTGCCAGCGGGGGCAGCATGGCAGAGACCCAGTACTTC
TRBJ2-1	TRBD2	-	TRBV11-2	CAAGGSSYNEQFF	TGTGCTGCGGGGGGGAGCTCCTACAATGAGCAGTTCTTC
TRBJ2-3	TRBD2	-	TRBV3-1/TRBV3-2	CASSQDLAGGTDTQYF	TGTGCCAGCAGCCAAGACCTAGCGGGGGGCACAGATACGCAGTATTTT